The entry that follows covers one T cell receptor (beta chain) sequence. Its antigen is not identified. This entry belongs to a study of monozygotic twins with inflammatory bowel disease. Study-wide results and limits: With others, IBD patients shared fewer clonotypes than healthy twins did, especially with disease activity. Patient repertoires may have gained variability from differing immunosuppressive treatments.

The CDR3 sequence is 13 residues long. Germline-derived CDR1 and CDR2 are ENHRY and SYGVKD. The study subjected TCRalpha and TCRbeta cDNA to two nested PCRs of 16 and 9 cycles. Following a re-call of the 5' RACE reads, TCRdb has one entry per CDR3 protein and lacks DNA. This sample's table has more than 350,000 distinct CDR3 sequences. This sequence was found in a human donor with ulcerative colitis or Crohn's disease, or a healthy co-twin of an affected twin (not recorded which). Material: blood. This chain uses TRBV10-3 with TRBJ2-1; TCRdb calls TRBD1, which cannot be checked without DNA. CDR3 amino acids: CAISSDRYNEQFF.